The 8 T cell receptor beta chains reported below all come from one sample, sequenced in a study of molecular identifiers for immune sequencing clone quantification. Via MiXCR, TCRdb re-called the PCR reads, giving one row per CDR3 protein. Here the sample spans about 320,000 distinct CDR3 sequences, under 25% being singletons. Specimen: naive CD8+ T cells from blood, with Jurkat cell RNA spiked in. The subset is: FACS-sorted CD8+CD4-CCR7+CD45RA+ naive T cells. Every receptor here comes from a human donor in good health. Some libraries in this study had Jurkat cell RNA spiked in.

The table lists this clonotype with many counts. V and J are TRBV4-3 and TRBJ2-7, with D unresolved. Germline lookup yields CDR1 LGHNA and CDR2 YSLEER. Trimming removed 1 base from V and 3 bases from J, with 10 bases in between. The CDR3 contains 14 residues. CDR3 DNA sequence: TGCGCCAGCAGCCAAGCTCTTGTGGACTACGAGCAGTACTTC. Translating it yields CASSQALVDYEQYF.

This clonotype showed up many times. The V and J genes are TRBV19 and TRBJ2-3; D gene ambiguous. Between the trimmed V and J ends, which lost 5 bases and 2 bases, there was a span of 8 bases. The V gene's germline CDR1 is LNHDA and CDR2 SQIVND (reference sequence). The CDR3 is made up of 13 amino acids. The DNA for the CDR3 is TGTGCCAGTAGTCTCACAGCCACAGATACGCAGTATTTT. Protein: CASSLTATDTQYF.

This clonotype showed up just a few times. V gene TRBV6-5 combines with J gene TRBJ2-7; TRBD1 matches 8 bases. V shed 4 bases and J 5 bases; nucleotides not matched to a gene: 7. This CDR3 is 14 amino acids long. Germline V gene data show CDR1 as MNHEY and CDR2 as SVGAGI. The CDR3 loop is CASSLDRAFNEQYF. The CDR3 DNA is TGTGCCAGCAGTTTGGACAGGGCTTTTAACGAGCAGTACTTC.

This clonotype occurred a few times. The chain uses TRBV12-3 or TRBV12-4 and TRBJ1-1, with a tentative D call TRBD1 (6 bases). The V end lost 2 bases, the J end lost 10 bases, and 14 bases lay between the germline ends. CDR3 length equals 13 residues. The CDR3 here is CASSLWGAGGAFF. In DNA, the CDR3 is TGTGCCAGCAGTTTATGGGGGGCCGGTGGAGCTTTCTTT.

The chain employs TRBV4-3 and TRBJ2-3; the match to TRBD2 covers 8 bases. With 4 bases clipped from V and 8 bases from J, the junction kept 2 bases outside the gene matches. Germline V gene sequence: CDR1 LGHNA, CDR2 YSLEER. This CDR3 contains 12 residues. The CDR3 region has the DNA TGCGCCAGCAGCCGAGGACTAGCTACGCAGTATTTT. Translated, it gives CASSRGLATQYF.

This clonotype was picked up a small number of times. A much larger clone is a single base away; this may be a read error. The chain recombines TRBV7-2 with TRBJ2-3; TRBD2 is a possible D gene (7 bases). Trimming shortened V by 2 bases and J by 3 bases, and 15 bases separated the two germline ends. Germline loops: CDR1 SGHTA, CDR2 FQGNSA. This CDR3 is 16 amino acids long. The CDR3 sequence is CASSLWSGGRTDTQYF. Written as DNA, the CDR3 is TGTGCCAGCAGCTTATGGTCGGGGGGCCGTACAGATACGCAGTATTTT. Full variable domain (remainder filled in from reference TRBV7-2 and TRBJ2-3): GAGVSQSPSNKVTEKGKDVELRCDPISGHTALYWYRQSLGQGLEFLIYFQGNSAPDKSGLPSDRFSAERTGGSVSTLTIQRTQQEDSAVYLCASSLWSGGRTDTQYFGPGTRLTVL.

The chain employs TRBV13 and TRBJ2-3, with TRBD2 matching over 10 bases. Germline-derived CDR1 and CDR2 are PRHDT and FYEKMQ (reference sequence). V dropped 5 bases and J dropped 3; count of bases not matched to a gene: 5. The CDR3 is made up of 15 amino acids. Here the CDR3 reads CASSIGLAVTDTQYF. DNA of the CDR3: TGTGCCAGCAGCATCGGACTAGCGGTTACAGATACGCAGTATTTT.

The sample holds a few counts of this clonotype. The rearrangement uses TRBV4-1 and TRBJ2-3; no firm D call. CDR3 length equals 14 residues. Trimming stripped 3 bases from V and 0 bases from J, with 7 bases between. CDR1 MGHRA and CDR2 YSYEKL come from the germline V gene. The CDR3, as DNA: TGCGCCAGCAGCCAGGTGGTGAGCACAGATACGCAGTATTTT. Translation: CASSQVVSTDTQYF.